What follows are 4 T cell receptor beta chains derived from one specimen sequenced in a study of blood T cell repertoires in COVID-19. Produced via immunoSEQ multiplex PCR; TCRdb's table is partial and in-frame only. The sample has approximately 460,000 clones, roughly 89% seen once; the top ten hold approximately 0.9%. Material: peripheral blood. Receptors were obtained from a young man with COVID-19, enrolled during active disease.

V and J are TRBV10-2 and TRBJ2-3; maybe TRBD1 (7 bases). This CDR3 contains 15 residues. Germline loops: CDR1 WSHSY, CDR2 SAAADI. V dropped 4 bases and J dropped 1 base, with 12 bases sitting between them. In DNA form, the CDR3 reads TGCGCCAGCAGTGGTGCCAGGGGGGGCACAGATACGCAGTATTTT. Encoded protein: CASSGARGGTDTQYF.

This chain joins TRBV2 and TRBJ2-5, with unresolved D. V lost 5 bases and J 2 bases, leaving 6 bases between the germline ends. The CDR3 totals 12 residues. The germline gives CDR1 SNHLY, CDR2 FYNNEI. The CDR3 nucleotides read TGTGCCAGCAGTCCCAGTCAAGAGACCCAGTACTTC. Translation: CASSPSQETQYF. Supplemented by reference TRBV2 and TRBJ2-5, the full variable domain reads EPEVTQTPSHQVTQMGQEVILRCVPISNHLYFYWYRQILGQKVEFLVSFYNNEISEKSEIFDDQFSVERPDGSNFTLKIRSTKLEDSAMYFCASSPSQETQYFGPGTRLLVL.

This chain links TRBV3-1 (or the pseudogene TRBV3-2) with TRBJ1-2; 9 nucleotides agree with TRBD1. Per germline, CDR1 LGHDT and CDR2 YNNKEL (reference sequence). This CDR3 is 16 amino acids long. The ends lost 3 bases at V and 2 bases at J; junction bases unmatched: 7. DNA of the CDR3: TGTGCCAGCAGCCACTTTACCGGGACAGGGAACTATGGCTACACCTTC. Amino acids: CASSHFTGTGNYGYTF.

This chain uses TRBV19 with TRBJ1-6; no reliable D call. The V end lost 5 bases, the J end lost 0 bases, and 14 bases lay between the germline ends. The germline V gene encodes CDR1 LNHDA and CDR2 SQIVND (reference sequence). The CDR3 is made up of 17 amino acids. The CDR3, as DNA: TGTGCCAGTAGTCAGTCTCCGGGAAGCTCCTATAATTCACCCCTCCACTTT. This translates into CASSQSPGSSYNSPLHF.